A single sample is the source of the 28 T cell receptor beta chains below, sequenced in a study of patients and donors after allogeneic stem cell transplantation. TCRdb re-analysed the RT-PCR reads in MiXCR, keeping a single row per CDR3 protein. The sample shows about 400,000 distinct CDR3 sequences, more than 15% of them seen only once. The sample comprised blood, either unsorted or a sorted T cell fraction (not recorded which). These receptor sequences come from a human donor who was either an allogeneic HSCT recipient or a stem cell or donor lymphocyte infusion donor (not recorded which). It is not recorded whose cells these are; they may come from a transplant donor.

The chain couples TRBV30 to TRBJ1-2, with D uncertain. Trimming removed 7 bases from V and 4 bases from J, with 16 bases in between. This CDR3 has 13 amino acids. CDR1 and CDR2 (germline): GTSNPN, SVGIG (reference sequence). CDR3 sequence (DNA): TGTGCCTTGCAACCCGTCAGATCCTATGGCTACACCTTC. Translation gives CALQPVRSYGYTF.

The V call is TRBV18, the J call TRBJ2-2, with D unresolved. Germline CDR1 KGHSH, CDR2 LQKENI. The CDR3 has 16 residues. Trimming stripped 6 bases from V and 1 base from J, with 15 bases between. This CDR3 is CASSQLTPMNTGELFF. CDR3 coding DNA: TGTGCCAGCTCCCAGCTTACCCCGATGAACACCGGGGAGCTGTTTTTT. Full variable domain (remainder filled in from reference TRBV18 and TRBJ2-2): NAGVMQNPRHLVRRRGQEARLRCSPMKGHSHVYWYRQLPEEGLKFMVYLQKENIIDESGMPKERFSAEFPKEGPSILRIQQVVRGDSAAYFCASSQLTPMNTGELFFGEGSRLTVL.

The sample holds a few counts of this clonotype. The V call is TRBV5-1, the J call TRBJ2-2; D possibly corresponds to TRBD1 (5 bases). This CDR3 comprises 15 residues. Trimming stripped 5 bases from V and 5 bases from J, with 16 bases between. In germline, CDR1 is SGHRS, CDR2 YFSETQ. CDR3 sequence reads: CASSLQAFLTGELFF. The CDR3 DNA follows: TGCGCCAGCAGTTTACAGGCATTTTTAACCGGGGAGCTGTTTTTT.

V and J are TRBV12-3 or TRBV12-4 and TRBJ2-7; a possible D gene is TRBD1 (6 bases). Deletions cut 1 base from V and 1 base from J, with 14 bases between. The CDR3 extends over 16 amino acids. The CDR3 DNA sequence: TGTGCCAGCAGTTTAGGGCAGGCAGGGGTATCCTACGAGCAGTACTTC. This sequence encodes CASSLGQAGVSYEQYF.

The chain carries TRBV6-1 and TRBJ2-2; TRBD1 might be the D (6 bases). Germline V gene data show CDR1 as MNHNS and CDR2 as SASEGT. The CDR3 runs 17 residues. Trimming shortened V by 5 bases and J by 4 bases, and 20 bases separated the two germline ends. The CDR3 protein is CASSPQQGSMRTGELFF. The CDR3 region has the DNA TGTGCCAGCAGTCCCCAACAGGGTTCGATGCGCACCGGGGAGCTGTTTTTT.

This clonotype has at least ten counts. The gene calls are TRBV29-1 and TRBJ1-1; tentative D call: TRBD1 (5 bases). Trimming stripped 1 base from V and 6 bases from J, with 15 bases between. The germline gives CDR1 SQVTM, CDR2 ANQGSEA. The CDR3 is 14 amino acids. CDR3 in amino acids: CSVEGDPSYAEAFF. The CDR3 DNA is TGCAGCGTTGAAGGGGACCCCTCTTACGCTGAAGCTTTCTTT. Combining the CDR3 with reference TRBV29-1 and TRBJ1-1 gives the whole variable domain SAVISQKPSRDICQRGTSLTIQCQVDSQVTMMFWYRQQPGQSLTLIATANQGSEATYESGFVIDKFPISRPNLTFSTLTVSNMSPEDSSIYLCSVEGDPSYAEAFFGQGTRLTVV.

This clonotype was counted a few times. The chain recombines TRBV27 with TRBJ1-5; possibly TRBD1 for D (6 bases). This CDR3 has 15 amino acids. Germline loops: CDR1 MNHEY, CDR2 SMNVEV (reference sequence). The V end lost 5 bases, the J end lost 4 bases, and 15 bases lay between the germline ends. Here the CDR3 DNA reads TGTGCCAGCAGTCCGGGGGCAGGACTAAATCAGCCCCAGCATTTT. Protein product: CASSPGAGLNQPQHF.

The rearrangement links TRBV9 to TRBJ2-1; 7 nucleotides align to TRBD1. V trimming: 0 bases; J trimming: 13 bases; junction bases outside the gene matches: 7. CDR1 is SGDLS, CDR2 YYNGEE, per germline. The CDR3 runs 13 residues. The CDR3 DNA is TGTGCCAGCAGCGTAGCTAACAGGGGCCAACAGTTCTTC. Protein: CASSVANRGQQFF. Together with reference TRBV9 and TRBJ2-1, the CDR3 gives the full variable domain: DSGVTQTPKHLITATGQRVTLRCSPRSGDLSVYWYQQSLDQGLQFLIQYYNGEERAKGNILERFSAQQFPDLHSELNLSSLELGDSALYFCASSVANRGQQFFGPGTRLTVL.

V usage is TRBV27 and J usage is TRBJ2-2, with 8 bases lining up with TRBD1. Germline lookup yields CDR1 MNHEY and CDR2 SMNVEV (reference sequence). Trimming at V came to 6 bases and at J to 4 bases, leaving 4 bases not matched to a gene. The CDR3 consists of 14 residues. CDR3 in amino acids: CASSRGLSTGELFF. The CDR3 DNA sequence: TGTGCCAGCAGCAGGGGGCTGAGCACCGGGGAGCTGTTTTTT.

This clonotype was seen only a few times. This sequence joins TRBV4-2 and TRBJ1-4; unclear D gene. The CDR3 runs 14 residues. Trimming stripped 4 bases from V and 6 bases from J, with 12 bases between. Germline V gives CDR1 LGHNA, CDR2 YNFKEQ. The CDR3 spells CASSPEAGDEKLFF. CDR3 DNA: TGTGCCAGCAGCCCTGAAGCGGGCGATGAAAAACTGTTTTTT.

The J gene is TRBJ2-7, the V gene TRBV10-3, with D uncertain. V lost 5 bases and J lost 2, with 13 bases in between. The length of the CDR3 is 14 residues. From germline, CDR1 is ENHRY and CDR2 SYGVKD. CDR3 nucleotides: TGTGCCATCAGTCCGGCTAGAGGACCCTACGAGCAGTACTTC. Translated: CAISPARGPYEQYF.

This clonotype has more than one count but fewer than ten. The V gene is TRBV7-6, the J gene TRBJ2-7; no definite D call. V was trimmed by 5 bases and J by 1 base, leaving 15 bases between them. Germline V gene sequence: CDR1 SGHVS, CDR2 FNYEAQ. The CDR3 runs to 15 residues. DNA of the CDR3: TGTGCCAGCAGCCCCACGGCCCGTAAATCCTACGAGCAGTACTTC. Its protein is CASSPTARKSYEQYF.

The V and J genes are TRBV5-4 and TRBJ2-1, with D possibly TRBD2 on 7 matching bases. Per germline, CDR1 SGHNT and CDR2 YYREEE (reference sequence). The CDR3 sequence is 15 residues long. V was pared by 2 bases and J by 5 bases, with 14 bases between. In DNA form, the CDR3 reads TGTGCCAGCAGCTTTGGGGGGGCCCGCAACAATGAGCAGTTCTTC. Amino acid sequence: CASSFGGARNNEQFF.

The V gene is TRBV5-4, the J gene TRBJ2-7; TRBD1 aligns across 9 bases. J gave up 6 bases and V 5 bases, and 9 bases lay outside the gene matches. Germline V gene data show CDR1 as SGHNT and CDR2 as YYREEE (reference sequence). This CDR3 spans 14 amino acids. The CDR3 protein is CASSRDRVDGEQYF. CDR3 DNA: TGTGCCAGCAGTCGGGACAGGGTCGACGGCGAGCAGTACTTC.

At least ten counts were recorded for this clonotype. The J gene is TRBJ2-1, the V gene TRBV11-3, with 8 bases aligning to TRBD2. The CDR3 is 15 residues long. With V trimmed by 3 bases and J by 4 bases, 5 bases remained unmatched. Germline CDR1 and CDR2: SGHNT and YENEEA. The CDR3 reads CASSFGLAEYNEQFF. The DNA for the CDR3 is TGTGCCAGCAGCTTCGGACTAGCAGAATACAATGAGCAGTTCTTC.

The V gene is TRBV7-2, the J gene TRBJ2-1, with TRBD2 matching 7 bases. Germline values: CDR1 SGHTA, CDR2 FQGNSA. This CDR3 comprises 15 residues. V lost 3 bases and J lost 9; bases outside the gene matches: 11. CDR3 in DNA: TGTGCCAGCAGCTTCTTTCTAGCGGCGTCGGGTGAGCAGTTCTTC. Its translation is CASSFFLAASGEQFF.

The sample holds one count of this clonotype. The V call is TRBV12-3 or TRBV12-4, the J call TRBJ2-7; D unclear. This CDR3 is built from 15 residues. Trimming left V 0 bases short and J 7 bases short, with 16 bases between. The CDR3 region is CASSLAPERVWEQYF. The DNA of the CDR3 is TGTGCCAGCAGTTTAGCGCCGGAACGAGTATGGGAGCAGTACTTC.

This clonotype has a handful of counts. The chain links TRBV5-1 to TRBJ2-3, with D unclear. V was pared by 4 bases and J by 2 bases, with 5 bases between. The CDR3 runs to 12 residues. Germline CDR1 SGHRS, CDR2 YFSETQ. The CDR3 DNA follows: TGCGCCAGCAGCCCCCCCACAGATACGCAGTATTTT. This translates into CASSPPTDTQYF.

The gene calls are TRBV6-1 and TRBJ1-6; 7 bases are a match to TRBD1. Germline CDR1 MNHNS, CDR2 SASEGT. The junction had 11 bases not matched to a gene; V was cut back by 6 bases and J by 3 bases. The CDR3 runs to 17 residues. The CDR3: CASRLGNRDSYNSPLHF. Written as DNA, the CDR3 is TGTGCCAGCAGACTGGGTAACCGGGACAGCTATAATTCACCCCTCCACTTT.

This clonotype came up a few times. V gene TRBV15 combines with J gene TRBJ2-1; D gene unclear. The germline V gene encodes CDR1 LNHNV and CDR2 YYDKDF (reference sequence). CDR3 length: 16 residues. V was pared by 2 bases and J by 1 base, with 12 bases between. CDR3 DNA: TGTGCCACCAGCAGAATAAGCGAATCGTCCTACAATGAGCAGTTCTTC. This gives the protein CATSRISESSYNEQFF. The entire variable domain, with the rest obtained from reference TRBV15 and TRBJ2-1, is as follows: DAMVIQNPRYQVTQFGKPVTLSCSQTLNHNVMYWYQQKSSQAPKLLFHYYDKDFNNEADTPDNFQSRRPNTSFCFLDIRSPGLGDTAMYLCATSRISESSYNEQFFGPGTRLTVL.

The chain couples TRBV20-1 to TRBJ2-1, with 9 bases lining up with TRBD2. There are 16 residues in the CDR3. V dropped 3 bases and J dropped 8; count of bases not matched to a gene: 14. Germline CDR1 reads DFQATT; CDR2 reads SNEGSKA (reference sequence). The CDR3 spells CSASRASGVPIHEQFF. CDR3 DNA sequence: TGCAGTGCTAGTAGGGCTAGCGGGGTCCCAATTCATGAGCAGTTCTTC.

The CDR3 spells CASSSSGDGVEQYF. In DNA form, the CDR3 reads TGTGCCAGCAGCTCCAGCGGGGATGGGGTCGAGCAGTACTTC. This chain uses TRBV11-2 with TRBJ2-7, with 7 bases lining up with TRBD2. The germline CDR1 and CDR2 sequences are SGHAT and FQNNGV. With V trimmed by 4 bases and J by 6 bases, 9 bases remained unmatched. The CDR3 totals 14 residues.

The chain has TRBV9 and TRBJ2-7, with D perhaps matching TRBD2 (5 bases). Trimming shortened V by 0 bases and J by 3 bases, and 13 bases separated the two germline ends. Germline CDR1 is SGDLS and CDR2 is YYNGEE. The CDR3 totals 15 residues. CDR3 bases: TGTGCCAGCAGCGTAGGAGGAGAGGGTGGCTACGAGCAGTACTTC. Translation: CASSVGGEGGYEQYF.

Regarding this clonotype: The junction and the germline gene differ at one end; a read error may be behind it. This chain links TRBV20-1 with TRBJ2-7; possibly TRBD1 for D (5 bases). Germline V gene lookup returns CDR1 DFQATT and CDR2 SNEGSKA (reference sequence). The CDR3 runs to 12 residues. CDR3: CSARQSSYGQYF. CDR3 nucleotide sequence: TGCAGTGCAAGACAGTCAAGCTACGGGCAGTACTTC.

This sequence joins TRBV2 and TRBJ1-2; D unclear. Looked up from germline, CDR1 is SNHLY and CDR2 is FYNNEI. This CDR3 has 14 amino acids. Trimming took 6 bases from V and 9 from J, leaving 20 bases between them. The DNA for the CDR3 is TGTGCCAGCAGGGAACTGAGGAACGGCGGAAGCTACACCTTC. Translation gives CASRELRNGGSYTF.

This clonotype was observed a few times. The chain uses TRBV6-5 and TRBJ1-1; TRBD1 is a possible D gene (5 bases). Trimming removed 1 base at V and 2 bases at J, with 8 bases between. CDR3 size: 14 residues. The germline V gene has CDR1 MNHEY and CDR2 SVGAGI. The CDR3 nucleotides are TGTGCCAGCAGTTACTTCGGGGCCAACACTGAAGCTTTCTTT. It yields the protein CASSYFGANTEAFF.

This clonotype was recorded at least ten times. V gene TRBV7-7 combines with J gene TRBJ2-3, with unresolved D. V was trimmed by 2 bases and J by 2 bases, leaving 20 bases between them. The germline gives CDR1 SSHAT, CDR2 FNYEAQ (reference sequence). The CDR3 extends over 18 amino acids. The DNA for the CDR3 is TGTGCCAGCAGCTTATTTCCTTTGGGCCTTACCACCACAGATACGCAGTATTTT. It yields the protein CASSLFPLGLTTTDTQYF.

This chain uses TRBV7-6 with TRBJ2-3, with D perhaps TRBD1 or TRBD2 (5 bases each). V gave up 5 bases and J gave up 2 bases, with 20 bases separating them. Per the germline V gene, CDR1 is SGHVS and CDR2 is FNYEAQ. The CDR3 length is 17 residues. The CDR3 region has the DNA TGTGCCAGCAGCCCGACCCCCTCCGGGGCCCACACAGATACGCAGTATTTT. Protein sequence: CASSPTPSGAHTDTQYF.